This T cell receptor beta chain was found in a study of T cell responses to AZD1222 COVID-19 vaccine. Study outcomes and limitations: Only after the peak T cell response were repertoires sampled.

The CDR3 loop spans 14 amino acids. Germline CDR1 and CDR2: SGHAT and FQDESV (reference sequence). The J segment lost 4 bases and the V segment lost 3 bases, leaving 5 bases of the junction unmatched. TCRdb's table, derived via immunoSEQ multiplex PCR, lists solely in-frame clones and lacks some. The data contain about 160,000 clones, more than 70% of them singletons. With respect to this clone: Its target is not known.

The receptor comes from an adult in good health. The chain joins TRBV11-1 to TRBJ2-7; 8 positions match TRBD1. Sequencing was performed on peripheral blood, taken on day 0 of AZD1222 vaccination. The CDR3 here is CASSLGTGEYEQYF. The CDR3 bases are TGTGCCAGCAGCTTGGGGACAGGCGAGTACGAGCAGTACTTC.